This TCR beta chain derives from a study of blood T cells in healthy people across ages. Study as a whole: Using template switching, researchers captured about one barcoded beta molecule for each two T cells.

V dropped 0 bases and J dropped 4 bases, with 8 bases sitting between them. Germline CDR1 reads SGDLS; CDR2 reads YYNGEE. The CDR3 totals 13 residues. Per individual sample, total RNA of at least 5 micrograms was extracted. PCR was performed a second time for roughly 7 to 11 cycles using a sample-barcoded 5' primer and a J-beta primer mix. TCRdb ran MiXCR on the 5' RACE reads and lists one entry per CDR3 protein. Found here are 780,000 or so distinct CDR3 sequences, roughly three fifths of them singletons; the top ten hold around 24%. This clonotype showed up just a few times. The chain uses TRBV9 and TRBJ2-7; D unclear. The sequence derives from a middle-aged man in good health. Sequenced material: blood. The CDR3 region is CASSVGSRYEQYF. The CDR3 bases are TGTGCCAGCAGCGTAGGGAGTCGGTACGAGCAGTACTTC.